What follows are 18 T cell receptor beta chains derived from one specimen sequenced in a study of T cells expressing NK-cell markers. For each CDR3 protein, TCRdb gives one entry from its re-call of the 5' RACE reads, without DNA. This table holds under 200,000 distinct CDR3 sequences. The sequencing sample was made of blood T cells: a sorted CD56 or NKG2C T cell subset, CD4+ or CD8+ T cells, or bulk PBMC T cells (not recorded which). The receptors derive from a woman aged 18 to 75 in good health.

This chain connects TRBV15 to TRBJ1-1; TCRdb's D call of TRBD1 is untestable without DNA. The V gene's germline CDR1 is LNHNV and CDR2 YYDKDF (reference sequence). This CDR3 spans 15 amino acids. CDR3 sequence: CATSRGGQQNTEAFF. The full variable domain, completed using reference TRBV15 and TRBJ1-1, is DAMVIQNPRYQVTQFGKPVTLSCSQTLNHNVMYWYQQKSSQAPKLLFHYYDKDFNNEADTPDNFQSRRPNTSFCFLDIRSPGLGDTAMYLCATSRGGQQNTEAFFGQGTRLTVV.

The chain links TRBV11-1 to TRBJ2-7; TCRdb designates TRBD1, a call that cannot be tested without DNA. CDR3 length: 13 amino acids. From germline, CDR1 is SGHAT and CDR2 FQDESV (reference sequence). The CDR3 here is CASTLTGAYEQYF.

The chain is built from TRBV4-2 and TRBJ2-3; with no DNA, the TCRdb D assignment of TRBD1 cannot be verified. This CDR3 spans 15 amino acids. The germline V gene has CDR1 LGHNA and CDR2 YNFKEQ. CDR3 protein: CASSPRGQGTDTQYF.

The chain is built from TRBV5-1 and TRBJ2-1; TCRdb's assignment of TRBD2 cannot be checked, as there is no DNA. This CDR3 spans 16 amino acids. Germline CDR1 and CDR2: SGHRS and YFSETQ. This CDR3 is CASSLGLAGPVNEQFF.

The CDR3 here is CASSDAGVGETQYF. The J gene is TRBJ2-5, the V gene TRBV27; TCRdb outputs TRBD2, but without DNA this stays unchecked. The CDR3 extends over 14 amino acids. CDR1 is MNHEY and CDR2 is SMNVEV in the germline V gene (reference sequence).

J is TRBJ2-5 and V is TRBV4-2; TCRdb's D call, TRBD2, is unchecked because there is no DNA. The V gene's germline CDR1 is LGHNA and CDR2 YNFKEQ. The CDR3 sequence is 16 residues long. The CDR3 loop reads CASSQEMRGLQETQYF.

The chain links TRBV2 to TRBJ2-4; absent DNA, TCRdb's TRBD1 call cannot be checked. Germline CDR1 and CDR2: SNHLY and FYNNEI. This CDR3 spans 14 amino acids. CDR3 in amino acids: CASSYQGAENIQYF.

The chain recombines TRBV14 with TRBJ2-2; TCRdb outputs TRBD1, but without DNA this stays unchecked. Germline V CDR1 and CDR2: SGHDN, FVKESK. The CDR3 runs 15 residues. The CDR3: CASSRQGSSTGELFF.

CDR3: CASGGGLNNQPQHF. The rearrangement links TRBV12-3 or TRBV12-4 to TRBJ1-5. The CDR3 length is 14 residues.

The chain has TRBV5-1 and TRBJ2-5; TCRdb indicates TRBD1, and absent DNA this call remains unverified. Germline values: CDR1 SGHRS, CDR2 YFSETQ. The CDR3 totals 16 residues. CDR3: CASSLSRGWGQETQYF.

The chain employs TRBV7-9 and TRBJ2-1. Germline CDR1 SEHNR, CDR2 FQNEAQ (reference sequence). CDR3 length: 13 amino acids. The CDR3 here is CASSSRWGNEQFF. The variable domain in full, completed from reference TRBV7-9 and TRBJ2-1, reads DTGVSQNPRHKITKRGQNVTFRCDPISEHNRLYWYRQTLGQGPEFLTYFQNEAQLEKSRLLSDRFSAERPKGSFSTLEIQRTEQGDSAMYLCASSSRWGNEQFFGPGTRLTVL.

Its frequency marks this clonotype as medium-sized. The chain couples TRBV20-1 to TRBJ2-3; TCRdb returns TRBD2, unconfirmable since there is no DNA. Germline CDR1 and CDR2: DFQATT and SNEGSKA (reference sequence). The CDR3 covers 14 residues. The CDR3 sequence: CSAIGPEGRPTQYF.

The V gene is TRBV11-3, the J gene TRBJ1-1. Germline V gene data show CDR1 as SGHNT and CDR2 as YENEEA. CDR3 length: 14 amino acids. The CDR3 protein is CASSLDGLNTEAFF.

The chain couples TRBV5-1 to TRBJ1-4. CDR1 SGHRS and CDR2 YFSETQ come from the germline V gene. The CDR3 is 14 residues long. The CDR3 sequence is CASSLVPDSGKLFF.

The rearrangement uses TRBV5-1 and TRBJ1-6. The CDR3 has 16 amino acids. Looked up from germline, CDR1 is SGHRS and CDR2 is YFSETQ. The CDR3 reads CASSLEGRFYNSPLHF.

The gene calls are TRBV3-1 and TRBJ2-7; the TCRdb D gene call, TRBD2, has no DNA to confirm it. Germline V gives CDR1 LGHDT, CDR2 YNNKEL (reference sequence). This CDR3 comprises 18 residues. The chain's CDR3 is CASSRGLAGPREAYEQYF.

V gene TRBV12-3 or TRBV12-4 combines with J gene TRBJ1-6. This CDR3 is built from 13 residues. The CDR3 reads CASSPMYNSPLHF.

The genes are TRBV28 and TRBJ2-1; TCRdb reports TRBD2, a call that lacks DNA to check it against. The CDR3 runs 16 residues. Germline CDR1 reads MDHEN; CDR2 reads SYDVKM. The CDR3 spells CASSKERWEGFWEQFF.